This entry lists 31 T cell receptor beta chains sequenced from one sample in a study of T-cell reconstitution after alpha-beta-depleted transplantation in children. Molecular barcoding with unique molecular identifiers was used for the TCRbeta library. Each CDR3 protein is one row after TCRdb ran MiXCR on the PCR reads. The table includes 500,000 or so distinct CDR3 sequences, around a third detected once. Sequenced here: PBMCs from the stem cell graft donor, sampled from the stem cell graft. The receptors shown here come from a human donor who donated a stem cell graft to a child with aplastic anemia.

The CDR3 nucleotides are TGTGCCAGCAGTTTTCGAGGGGAGAATCAGCCCCAGCATTTT. Encoded protein: CASSFRGENQPQHF. The V gene is TRBV27, the J gene TRBJ1-5, with D maybe TRBD1 (5 bases). CDR3 length equals 14 residues. The V and J ends lost 3 bases and 4 bases respectively, with 10 bases between them. Germline V gene data show CDR1 as MNHEY and CDR2 as SMNVEV (reference sequence).

This chain links TRBV27 with TRBJ2-1, with 7 bases that match TRBD2. V trimming: 6 bases; J trimming: 9 bases; junction bases outside the gene matches: 11. Per the germline V gene, CDR1 is MNHEY and CDR2 is SMNVEV (reference sequence). The CDR3 is 14 amino acids. CDR3 sequence reads: CASSLKRDISEQFF. Here the CDR3 DNA reads TGTGCCAGCAGCCTCAAGCGGGATATTAGTGAGCAGTTCTTC.

The chain carries TRBV3-1 and TRBJ2-5, with D possibly matching TRBD2 (5 bases). This CDR3 has 14 residues. With 4 bases removed from V and 6 bases from J, the gap between germline ends came to 15 bases. The germline gives CDR1 LGHDT, CDR2 YNNKEL (reference sequence). The CDR3, as DNA: TGTGCCAGCAGCCGGGTGTGGGGAGTTAAGACCCAGTACTTC. It yields the protein CASSRVWGVKTQYF.

Concerning this clonotype: A read error may produce the germline difference seen at one junction end. The V and J genes are TRBV5-1 and TRBJ2-7; D gene unclear. The germline gives CDR1 SGHRS, CDR2 YFSETQ. The CDR3 sequence is 14 residues long. CDR3 sequence reads: CASSLNSQSYEHYF. The CDR3 bases are TGCGCCAGCAGCTTGAACAGCCAGTCCTACGAGCATTACTTC.

This clonotype was picked up a small number of times. CDR3: CASSPLGLSTETQYF. The CDR3 coding sequence is TGTGCCAGCAGTCCATTAGGGCTGTCTACGGAGACCCAGTACTTC. The chain links TRBV27 to TRBJ2-5; D is uncertain. The length of the CDR3 is 15 residues. The germline V gene encodes CDR1 MNHEY and CDR2 SMNVEV (reference sequence). V gave up 5 bases and J gave up 5 bases, with 18 bases separating them.

This CDR3 reads CASSLVSGISYNEQFF. DNA of the CDR3: TGTGCCAGCAGTTTAGTGTCAGGCATTTCCTACAATGAGCAGTTCTTC. The chain links TRBV12-3 or TRBV12-4 to TRBJ2-1; D is undetermined. With 1 base removed from V and 1 base from J, the gap between germline ends came to 11 bases. This CDR3 has 16 residues.

This clonotype was observed a few times. This rearrangement joins TRBV12-3 or TRBV12-4 to TRBJ2-3, with D perhaps being TRBD1 or TRBD2 (5 bases each). CDR3 length: 13 amino acids. V was shortened by 2 bases and J by 5 bases, with 8 bases between the two germline ends. The CDR3 nucleotides read TGTGCCAGCAGTTTAAGGGGAGTAGATACGCAGTATTTT. Translated, it gives CASSLRGVDTQYF.

V usage is TRBV12-3 or TRBV12-4 and J usage is TRBJ2-1, with 8 bases fitting TRBD2. The CDR3 covers 14 residues. The V and J ends lost 6 bases and 10 bases, in that order; junction bases with no gene match: 11. The CDR3 loop reads CASRSGTSSREQFF. In DNA, the CDR3 is TGTGCCAGCAGGTCAGGGACTAGTTCTAGGGAGCAGTTCTTC.

The chain's CDR3 is CASSQWDSPTGELFF. The CDR3 region has the DNA TGTGCCAGCAGCCAATGGGACAGCCCCACCGGGGAGCTGTTTTTT. The chain uses TRBV7-9 and TRBJ2-2; 7 positions match TRBD1. This CDR3 is 15 amino acids long. The germline gives CDR1 SEHNR, CDR2 FQNEAQ (reference sequence). Trimming removed 5 bases from V and 4 bases from J; junction bases left unmatched: 7.

V gene TRBV23-1 combines with J gene TRBJ2-7; 9 nucleotides line up with TRBD2. TRBV23-1 is recorded as an ORF, its role being uncertain. The CDR3 is 15 amino acids. The V and J ends lost 6 bases and 3 bases, in that order; junction bases with no gene match: 9. The CDR3 spells CASSPTGSGSYEQYV. The CDR3 region has the DNA TGCGCCAGCAGCCCAACTGGTAGCGGGAGCTACGAGCAGTACGTC.

The J gene is TRBJ2-5, the V gene TRBV6-1, with D possibly TRBD2 on 5 matching bases. From germline, CDR1 is MNHNS and CDR2 SASEGT. This CDR3 has 13 amino acids. Trimming shortened V by 6 bases and J by 4 bases, and 12 bases separated the two germline ends. The CDR3 loop is CASSAGLPETQYF. The DNA for the CDR3 is TGTGCCAGCAGCGCCGGACTCCCAGAGACCCAGTACTTC.

This chain connects TRBV28 to TRBJ2-7; weak D call: TRBD2 (5 bases). V was clipped by 5 bases and J by 7 bases, with 15 bases between them. Germline V gene sequence: CDR1 MDHEN, CDR2 SYDVKM. There are 13 residues in the CDR3. Written as DNA, the CDR3 is TGTGCCAGCAGTGCCTCAGGAGGTGGGGAGCAGTACTTC. This codes for CASSASGGGEQYF.

This clonotype was counted a few times. The CDR3, as DNA: TGCAGCGTTGAGCTAGCGGACGGCACAGATACGCAGTATTTT. Translating it yields CSVELADGTDTQYF. The chain has TRBV29-1 and TRBJ2-3, with 7 positions matching TRBD2. V gave up 3 bases and J gave up 1 base; unmatched junction bases: 4. The CDR3 is 14 amino acids. Germline CDR1 is SQVTM and CDR2 is ANQGSEA.

V usage is TRBV20-1 and J usage is TRBJ2-7; 9 nucleotides align to TRBD2. V dropped 3 bases and J dropped 0; count of bases not matched to a gene: 9. The germline CDR1 and CDR2 sequences are DFQATT and SNEGSKA (reference sequence). The length of the CDR3 is 16 residues. CDR3: CSASLLAGFSSYEQYF. In DNA form, the CDR3 reads TGCAGTGCTAGTTTACTAGCGGGCTTCAGCTCCTACGAGCAGTACTTC.

The genes are TRBV12-3 or TRBV12-4 and TRBJ1-5, with a tentative D call TRBD1 (5 bases). The CDR3 spans 14 residues. V lost 3 bases and J lost 10, with 16 bases in between. CDR3 sequence reads: CASSFLLGQFPQHF. In DNA form, the CDR3 reads TGTGCCAGCAGTTTCTTATTGGGGCAATTTCCCCAGCATTTT.

The V call is TRBV29-1, the J call TRBJ2-3; 9 bases map to TRBD1. This CDR3 is built from 12 residues. The ends lost 8 bases at V and 4 bases at J; junction bases unmatched: 4. Germline loops: CDR1 SQVTM, CDR2 ANQGSEA. The CDR3, as DNA: TGCAGCCCGAGGACAGGGGCAGATACGCAGTATTTT. It codes for CSPRTGADTQYF.

This clonotype was seen more than once but under ten times. The rearrangement links TRBV29-1 to TRBJ1-2, with 8 bases identical to TRBD1. The CDR3 runs 14 residues. CDR1 and CDR2 from the germline V gene are SQVTM and ANQGSEA. With V trimmed by 4 bases and J by 5 bases, 9 bases remained unmatched. In DNA form, the CDR3 reads TGCAGCGTTGGGGCGGTCGACAGGGGATATGGCTACACCTTC. It encodes CSVGAVDRGYGYTF. Together with reference TRBV29-1 and TRBJ1-2, the CDR3 gives the full variable domain: SAVISQKPSRDICQRGTSLTIQCQVDSQVTMMFWYRQQPGQSLTLIATANQGSEATYESGFVIDKFPISRPNLTFSTLTVSNMSPEDSSIYLCSVGAVDRGYGYTFGSGTRLTVV.

This clonotype was observed many times. CDR3 DNA sequence: TGTGCCAGCAGTTTTAGCAATCAGCCCCAGCATTTT. Translation gives CASSFSNQPQHF. The J gene is TRBJ1-5, the V gene TRBV12-3 or TRBV12-4, with no clear D. The V end lost 3 bases, the J end lost 0 bases, and 0 bases lay between the germline ends. The CDR3 spans 12 residues.

The chain has TRBV5-1 and TRBJ2-3, with 7 bases identical to TRBD2. V lost 6 bases to trimming and J lost 2 bases; unmatched junction nucleotides: 6. Germline V gene data show CDR1 as SGHRS and CDR2 as YFSETQ. The CDR3 has 14 amino acids. The CDR3 loop reads CASNGGGDTDTQYF. DNA of the CDR3: TGCGCCAGCAATGGGGGAGGGGACACAGATACGCAGTATTTT.

This clonotype showed up just a few times. The V and J genes are TRBV20-1 and TRBJ2-3, with 9 bases identical to TRBD2. Germline trimming cut 6 bases from V and 4 bases from J; bases unmatched to any gene: 11. Germline V gene data show CDR1 as DFQATT and CDR2 as SNEGSKA (reference sequence). The CDR3 contains 15 residues. The CDR3 spells CSAPPISGRPDTQYF. CDR3 nucleotides: TGCAGTGCCCCTCCCATTAGCGGGAGACCAGATACGCAGTATTTT.

The chain joins TRBV6-5 to TRBJ1-1, with D tentatively TRBD1 (6 bases). The CDR3 runs to 13 residues. Germline V CDR1 and CDR2: MNHEY, SVGAGI. V was shortened by 5 bases and J by 4 bases, with 11 bases between the two germline ends. The CDR3 region has the DNA TGTGCCAGCAGTCACAGGGTCGGCACTGAAGCTTTCTTT. It specifies CASSHRVGTEAFF.

This clonotype has a handful of counts. The chain is built from TRBV7-9 and TRBJ1-2; D is perhaps TRBD1 (6 bases). Trimming pared 5 bases from V and 4 bases from J, leaving 17 bases between. Germline V gene lookup returns CDR1 SEHNR and CDR2 FQNEAQ (reference sequence). This CDR3 is built from 15 residues. In nucleotides, the CDR3 is TGTGCCAGCAGCGGCCCCGGGACACGAGTCTATGGCTACACCTTC. Translating gives CASSGPGTRVYGYTF. The variable domain in full, with the rest retrieved from reference TRBV7-9 and TRBJ1-2, is DTGVSQNPRHKITKRGQNVTFRCDPISEHNRLYWYRQTLGQGPEFLTYFQNEAQLEKSRLLSDRFSAERPKGSFSTLEIQRTEQGDSAMYLCASSGPGTRVYGYTFGSGTRLTVV.

The chain recombines TRBV5-6 with TRBJ2-6; D is undetermined. The CDR3 is made up of 15 amino acids. Germline CDR1 SGHDT, CDR2 YYEEEE. Trimming pared 3 bases from V and 0 bases from J, leaving 7 bases between. CDR3 bases: TGTGCCAGCAGCTCTCGGCTCTCTGGGGCCAACGTCCTGACTTTC. The encoded protein is CASSSRLSGANVLTF.

V is TRBV5-4 and J is TRBJ2-7; D not resolved. In germline, CDR1 is SGHNT, CDR2 YYREEE (reference sequence). Trimming cost V 5 bases and J 2 bases, with 17 bases left between them. The CDR3 totals 15 residues. The CDR3 DNA reads TGTGCCAGCAGACCACCCCTTCGGCAGGCCTACGAGCAGTACGTC. Translating gives CASRPPLRQAYEQYV.

This rearrangement joins TRBV7-9 to TRBJ1-1, with D maybe TRBD1 (5 bases). Germline lookup yields CDR1 SEHNR and CDR2 FQNEAQ (reference sequence). CDR3 length equals 14 residues. The V gene lost 2 bases and the J gene lost 3 bases, with 10 bases spanning the gap. The DNA for the CDR3 is TGTGCCAGCAGCTTACGGGGGGGGGACACTGAAGCTTTCTTT. It yields the protein CASSLRGGDTEAFF.

The genes are TRBV29-1 and TRBJ2-3, with D possibly being TRBD2 (5 bases). The germline V gene has CDR1 SQVTM and CDR2 ANQGSEA. V lost 6 bases and J 0 bases, leaving 16 bases between the germline ends. This CDR3 contains 15 residues. The CDR3 loop reads CSVPLGAASTDTQYF. The DNA for the CDR3 is TGCAGCGTCCCCCTGGGAGCGGCTAGCACAGATACGCAGTATTTT.

The V call is TRBV7-2, the J call TRBJ1-2, with TRBD1 matching over 7 bases. With 5 bases clipped from V and 4 bases from J, the junction kept 7 bases outside the gene matches. The germline CDR1 and CDR2 sequences are SGHTA and FQGNSA. The CDR3 is 14 amino acids. CDR3 sequence: CASSAQGSSYGYTF. The CDR3 DNA reads as TGTGCCAGCAGCGCACAGGGGTCGAGCTATGGCTACACCTTC. Using reference TRBV7-2 and TRBJ1-2 for the parts outside the CDR3, the full variable domain is GAGVSQSPSNKVTEKGKDVELRCDPISGHTALYWYRQSLGQGLEFLIYFQGNSAPDKSGLPSDRFSAERTGGSVSTLTIQRTQQEDSAVYLCASSAQGSSYGYTFGSGTRLTVV.

This clonotype was detected a few times. The chain has TRBV6-1 and TRBJ1-4, with no clear D. V lost 6 bases, J lost 3 bases, and 8 bases lay in between. This CDR3 spans 13 amino acids. Germline-derived CDR1 and CDR2 are MNHNS and SASEGT. CDR3 sequence reads: CASRLGANEKLFF. CDR3 DNA sequence: TGTGCCAGCAGGCTAGGTGCTAATGAAAAACTGTTTTTT.

The chain's CDR3 is CASIRGSGANVLTF. Here the CDR3 DNA reads TGTGCCAGCATCAGGGGGTCTGGGGCCAACGTCCTGACTTTC. The V and J genes are TRBV28 and TRBJ2-6; TRBD1 matches 7 bases. CDR1 is MDHEN and CDR2 is SYDVKM in the germline V gene. Trimming took 7 bases from V and 1 from J; bases not matched to a gene: 1. The CDR3 has 14 residues. Full variable domain (outside the CDR3, taken from reference TRBV28 and TRBJ2-6): DVKVTQSSRYLVKRTGEKVFLECVQDMDHENMFWYRQDPGLGLRLIYFSYDVKMKEKGDIPEGYSVSREKKERFSLILESASTNQTSMYLCASIRGSGANVLTFGAGSRLTVL.

The sample holds a few counts of this clonotype. The gene calls are TRBV7-2 and TRBJ2-2; D is unresolved. The germline gives CDR1 SGHTA, CDR2 FQGNSA. The CDR3 is made up of 13 amino acids. Trimming removed 4 bases from V and 3 bases from J, with 6 bases in between. The CDR3 reads CASSSDYTGELFF. CDR3 in DNA: TGTGCCAGCAGCTCCGACTACACCGGGGAGCTGTTTTTT.

The chain carries TRBV12-3 or TRBV12-4 and TRBJ1-2; 7 bases match TRBD1. Trimming at V came to 5 bases and at J to 8 bases, leaving 17 bases not matched to a gene. The CDR3 length is 16 residues. The CDR3 region has the DNA TGTGCCAGCAGTACCGAGCCCCAGGGGGGGGCGAGAGGCTACACCTTC. Its protein is CASSTEPQGGARGYTF.